The 32 T cell receptor beta chains in this list originate from one sample, sequenced in a study of blood T cell repertoires in COVID-19. The repertoire was sequenced with immunoSEQ multiplex PCR; TCRdb's copy has only in-frame clones and lacks some. The top ten hold 2% to 3% of the sample, which has about 110,000 clones, about nine tenths seen once. Material: peripheral blood. The receptors derive from a human donor in a cohort sampled during active COVID-19.

Ten or more counts support this clone. The genes are TRBV27 and TRBJ1-2; TRBD1 agrees at 7 bases. The V gene's germline CDR1 is MNHEY and CDR2 SMNVEV (reference sequence). The CDR3 is 14 amino acids. J lost 3 bases, V lost 6 bases, and 7 bases had no gene match. This chain's CDR3 is CASSRGGGYYGYTF. The CDR3 DNA follows: TGTGCCAGCAGCCGAGGAGGGGGCTACTATGGCTACACCTTC.

The chain couples TRBV28 to TRBJ2-1; 7 nucleotides line up with TRBD2. Losses at the gene ends were 8 bases for V and 4 bases for J; bases not matched to a gene: 2. The germline V gene encodes CDR1 MDHEN and CDR2 SYDVKM. The CDR3 has 12 residues. In nucleotides, the CDR3 is TGTGCCAGCGGGGGGGGGTACAATGAGCAGTTCTTC. Translated: CASGGGYNEQFF.

This clone was detected a few times. The V call is TRBV6-5, the J call TRBJ1-4; 8 positions agree with TRBD1. Germline CDR1 and CDR2: MNHEY and SVGAGI. Trimming took 11 bases from V and 8 from J; bases not matched to a gene: 4. The CDR3 spans 11 residues. The CDR3 protein is CAHRGKEKLFF. Here the CDR3 DNA reads TGTGCCCACAGGGGGAAGGAAAAACTGTTTTTT.

The chain couples TRBV6-1 to TRBJ1-5; D is undetermined. The CDR3 spans 16 residues. Germline lookup yields CDR1 MNHNS and CDR2 SASEGT. V was clipped by 1 base and J by 5 bases, with 15 bases between them. The CDR3 nucleotides are TGTGCCAGCAGTGAAGGTGCCGGGTTCGGCGATCAGCCCCAGCATTTT. Protein product: CASSEGAGFGDQPQHF.

This chain uses TRBV9 with TRBJ2-7, with a possible D match to TRBD1 (5 bases). The CDR3 is 14 amino acids. Trimming shortened V by 0 bases and J by 2 bases, and 9 bases separated the two germline ends. Germline assignment: CDR1 SGDLS and CDR2 YYNGEE. The DNA for the CDR3 is TGTGCCAGCAGCGTAGTCCCAGGGCCCTACGAGCAGTACTTC. Translation gives CASSVVPGPYEQYF. Variable domain in full (rest from reference TRBV9 and TRBJ2-7): DSGVTQTPKHLITATGQRVTLRCSPRSGDLSVYWYQQSLDQGLQFLIQYYNGEERAKGNILERFSAQQFPDLHSELNLSSLELGDSALYFCASSVVPGPYEQYFGPGTRLTVT.

Comments on this clone: The identical CDR3 is also encoded by other nucleotide sequences in the sample. The chain recombines TRBV5-1 with TRBJ2-2; no clear D gene. Germline V gene data show CDR1 as SGHRS and CDR2 as YFSETQ. This CDR3 is 14 amino acids long. Trimming shortened V by 0 bases and J by 0 bases, and 3 bases separated the two germline ends. The CDR3 loop is CASSLVANTGELFF. Written as DNA, the CDR3 is TGCGCCAGCAGCTTGGTCGCGAACACCGGGGAGCTGTTTTTT.

This rearrangement joins TRBV19 to TRBJ2-1, with 9 nucleotides matching TRBD2. This CDR3 region has 19 residues. Germline V gene data show CDR1 as LNHDA and CDR2 as SQIVND (reference sequence). V was clipped by 1 base and J by 0 bases; unmatched bases: 10. The CDR3 loop is CASSIVGSGGLSSYNEQFF. CDR3 DNA sequence: TGTGCCAGTAGTATAGTTGGTAGCGGGGGCCTGAGCTCCTACAATGAGCAGTTCTTC.

The chain links TRBV29-1 to TRBJ2-3, with D possibly being TRBD1 (5 bases). V gave up 3 bases and J gave up 1 base, with 11 bases separating them. The CDR3 extends over 14 amino acids. The germline gives CDR1 SQVTM, CDR2 ANQGSEA. The CDR3 region is CSVDWGRGTDTQYF. The CDR3 nucleotides read TGCAGCGTTGACTGGGGCAGGGGCACAGATACGCAGTATTTT.

This rearrangement joins TRBV5-1 to TRBJ2-1; TRBD1 agrees at 9 bases. The trim removed 2 bases at V and 5 bases at J, leaving 2 bases unmatched. CDR1 and CDR2 (germline): SGHRS, YFSETQ. The CDR3 is 14 residues long. CDR3 nucleotides: TGCGCCAGCAGCTTAGGACAGGGGAACAATGAGCAGTTCTTC. Amino acids: CASSLGQGNNEQFF.

This chain uses TRBV10-3 with TRBJ2-3, with D tentatively TRBD2 (6 bases). Germline assignment: CDR1 ENHRY and CDR2 SYGVKD. CDR3 length equals 14 residues. V was cut by 6 bases and J by 3 bases, with 13 bases left in between. CDR3 nucleotide sequence: TGTGCCATCAGGGACGTGGGGGGAACAGATACGCAGTATTTT. The encoded protein is CAIRDVGGTDTQYF.

This chain uses TRBV9 with TRBJ1-2, with D uncertain. Trimming stripped 3 bases from V and 8 bases from J, with 17 bases between. The germline V gene has CDR1 SGDLS and CDR2 YYNGEE. The CDR3 extends over 14 amino acids. The CDR3 reads CASSDRSTQKGYTF. The CDR3 DNA reads TGTGCCAGCAGCGATAGAAGCACTCAAAAGGGCTACACCTTC.

This clone came up a few times. The chain has TRBV5-5 and TRBJ1-5, with 9 nucleotides matching TRBD1. J gave up 13 bases and V 0 bases, and 5 bases lay outside the gene matches. Germline V gives CDR1 SGHKS, CDR2 YYEKEE (reference sequence). The CDR3 contains 13 residues. The CDR3 loop is CASSLARTGDQHF. DNA of the CDR3: TGTGCCAGCAGCTTGGCCAGGACAGGGGATCAGCATTTT.

The chain employs TRBV4-1 and TRBJ2-7; TRBD1 matches at 11 bases. Germline V gene sequence: CDR1 MGHRA, CDR2 YSYEKL. The CDR3 is made up of 15 amino acids. J gave up 3 bases and V 4 bases, and 5 bases lay outside the gene matches. The CDR3 DNA follows: TGCGCCAGCAGCCGACCGGGACAGGGGGGCTACGAGCAGTACTTC. It codes for CASSRPGQGGYEQYF.

The rearrangement links TRBV5-6 to TRBJ1-5; 9 bases are a match to TRBD1. Germline V gene sequence: CDR1 SGHDT, CDR2 YYEEEE. CDR3 length equals 15 residues. The V and J ends lost 4 bases and 7 bases, in that order; junction bases with no gene match: 9. CDR3 in DNA: TGTGCCAGCAGCGCTACACAGGGGGCAGGACAGCCCCAGCATTTT. This encodes CASSATQGAGQPQHF. Based on the CDR3 plus reference TRBV5-6 and TRBJ1-5, the full variable domain is DAGVTQSPTHLIKTRGQQVTLRCSPKSGHDTVSWYQQALGQGPQFIFQYYEEEERQRGNFPDRFSGHQFPNYSSELNVNALLLGDSALYLCASSATQGAGQPQHFGDGTRLSIL.

This chain links TRBV18 with TRBJ2-5, with a weak D call TRBD1 (8 bases). Germline-derived CDR1 and CDR2 are KGHSH and LQKENI. CDR3 size: 15 residues. Trimming left V 2 bases short and J 5 bases short, with 15 bases between. The CDR3 region has the DNA TGTGCCAGCTCACCAGATGACAGGGGAGGGGAGACCCAGTACTTC. Translation gives CASSPDDRGGETQYF.

V usage is TRBV28 and J usage is TRBJ2-5; tentatively, D is TRBD2 (6 bases). Germline CDR1 and CDR2: MDHEN and SYDVKM. The V end was cut by 6 bases, the J end by 2 bases, with 22 bases between. There are 17 residues in the CDR3. The CDR3 nucleotides are TGTGCCAGCAGCCTCTCAACCCCAGGGAGGTTACAAGAGACCCAGTACTTC. Protein: CASSLSTPGRLQETQYF.

CDR3 loop: CASSLVPGQETQYF. In nucleotides, the CDR3 is TGCGCCAGCAGCTTGGTACCAGGTCAAGAGACCCAGTACTTC. J is TRBJ2-5 and V is TRBV5-1; D gene unclear. The V end lost 0 bases, the J end lost 2 bases, and 8 bases lay between the germline ends. The CDR3 has 14 residues. The germline V gene encodes CDR1 SGHRS and CDR2 YFSETQ. Full variable domain (missing parts from reference TRBV5-1 and TRBJ2-5): KAGVTQTPRYLIKTRGQQVTLSCSPISGHRSVSWYQQTPGQGLQFLFEYFSETQRNKGNFPGRFSGRQFSNSRSEMNVSTLELGDSALYLCASSLVPGQETQYFGPGTRLLVL.

The chain links TRBV5-6 to TRBJ2-3, with D hard to call. This CDR3 has 15 residues. The V gene's germline CDR1 is SGHDT and CDR2 YYEEEE. Trimming took off 0 bases at V and 3 bases at J, with 11 bases between the two ends. The CDR3 nucleotides are TGTGCCAGCAGCTTGGAGTGGCTAGGAACAGATACGCAGTATTTT. Its translation is CASSLEWLGTDTQYF.

The V call is TRBV5-6, the J call TRBJ1-3; no clear D gene. The CDR3 has 16 amino acids. Germline-derived CDR1 and CDR2 are SGHDT and YYEEEE. V was clipped by 0 bases and J by 0 bases, with 10 bases between them. The CDR3 spells CASSLAGLRSGNTIYF. The CDR3 DNA follows: TGTGCCAGCAGCTTGGCTGGGCTGCGCTCTGGAAACACCATATATTTT.

The chain recombines TRBV28 with TRBJ1-5, with D possibly being TRBD1 (6 bases). V was trimmed by 6 bases and J by 5 bases, leaving 17 bases between them. The CDR3 loop spans 15 amino acids. Germline V CDR1 and CDR2: MDHEN, SYDVKM. For the CDR3, the DNA is TGTGCCAGCAGCCCCCGTGGACAGAGAGATCAGCCCCAGCATTTT. Its protein is CASSPRGQRDQPQHF. Based on the CDR3 plus reference TRBV28 and TRBJ1-5, the full variable domain is DVKVTQSSRYLVKRTGEKVFLECVQDMDHENMFWYRQDPGLGLRLIYFSYDVKMKEKGDIPEGYSVSREKKERFSLILESASTNQTSMYLCASSPRGQRDQPQHFGDGTRLSIL.

The chain recombines TRBV2 with TRBJ1-1; D possibly corresponds to TRBD1 (5 bases). CDR3 size: 12 residues. Germline lookup yields CDR1 SNHLY and CDR2 FYNNEI. V shed 1 base and J shed 8 bases, with 8 bases lying between them. The CDR3 nucleotides are TGTGCCAGCAGTGAAGTCAGGGTGGAAGCTTTCTTT. Translated, it gives CASSEVRVEAFF.

This CDR3 is CASSQGTSGASYNEQFF. In DNA form, the CDR3 reads TGTGCCAGCAGCCAGGGGACTAGCGGGGCGTCCTACAATGAGCAGTTCTTC. The J gene is TRBJ2-1, the V gene TRBV3-1 (or the pseudogene TRBV3-2); 13 positions agree with TRBD2. V dropped 3 bases and J dropped 1; count of bases not matched to a gene: 3. This CDR3 comprises 17 residues. Germline V gives CDR1 LGHDT, CDR2 YNNKEL (reference sequence).

V is TRBV27 and J is TRBJ1-1, with D uncertain. This CDR3 spans 13 amino acids. The germline CDR1 and CDR2 sequences are MNHEY and SMNVEV (reference sequence). The V end lost 4 bases, the J end lost 1 base, and 7 bases lay between the germline ends. The CDR3 here is CASSSQRNTEAFF. Here the CDR3 DNA reads TGTGCCAGCAGTTCACAGAGGAACACTGAAGCTTTCTTT.

The rearrangement uses TRBV23-1 and TRBJ2-6; 9 positions agree with TRBD1. TRBV23-1 belongs to the ORF category, with a function that is uncertain. The CDR3 contains 18 residues. V lost 6 bases and J lost 2; bases outside the gene matches: 11. This CDR3 reads CASSAIRDRDTGANVLTF. CDR3 bases: TGCGCCAGCAGCGCGATCCGGGACAGGGACACTGGGGCCAACGTCCTGACTTTC.

This clone was detected a few times. This chain connects TRBV7-3 to TRBJ1-1; 7 nucleotides line up with TRBD1. This CDR3 is built from 15 residues. Trimming cost V 0 bases and J 3 bases; bases outside gene matches: 4. CDR1 is SGHTA, CDR2 FQGTGA, per germline. The CDR3 loop is CASSLTGGLDTEAFF. The CDR3 DNA sequence: TGTGCCAGCAGCTTAACAGGGGGCTTGGACACTGAAGCTTTCTTT.

The chain joins TRBV7-9 to TRBJ2-1, with TRBD2 identical over 12 bases. This CDR3 is 14 amino acids long. The ends lost 6 bases at V and 7 bases at J; junction bases unmatched: 4. Germline CDR1 reads SEHNR; CDR2 reads FQNEAQ (reference sequence). The CDR3 DNA reads as TGTGCCAGCAGACTAGCGGGAGGAGGAAATGAGCAGTTCTTC. Translation gives CASRLAGGGNEQFF.

V and J are TRBV10-2 and TRBJ2-5; the match to TRBD1 covers 7 bases. Unmatched junction bases numbered 7, after V lost 7 bases and J lost 2 bases. The CDR3 length is 14 residues. Germline CDR1 and CDR2: WSHSY and SAAADI. The DNA of the CDR3 is TGCGCCAGCACCTTAACAGGGGTACAAGAGACCCAGTACTTC. Its protein product is CASTLTGVQETQYF.

This clone was seen only a few times. This chain links TRBV4-1 with TRBJ2-7; a possible D gene is TRBD2 (6 bases). Between the trimmed V and J ends, which lost 1 base and 0 bases, there was a span of 10 bases. From germline, CDR1 is MGHRA and CDR2 YSYEKL. CDR3 length equals 15 residues. In DNA, the CDR3 is TGCGCCAGCAGCCAAGTACCGGGAGACTCCTACGAGCAGTACTTC. Amino acids: CASSQVPGDSYEQYF.

A note on this clone: The sample carries other DNA sequences with the same CDR3. The gene calls are TRBV1 and TRBJ2-5; the table's D call, TRBD2, was not checked against the DNA. TRBV1 is flagged as a pseudogene. The CDR3 has 14 amino acids. The CDR3: CTSSQPLPEETQYF. The CDR3 DNA is TGCACCAGCAGCCAACCCCTTCCGGAGGAGACCCAGTACTTC.

The chain employs TRBV3-1 (or the pseudogene TRBV3-2) and TRBJ1-1, with 10 bases aligning to TRBD1. V lost 4 bases to trimming and J lost 5 bases; unmatched junction nucleotides: 7. The germline V gene encodes CDR1 LGHDT and CDR2 YNNKEL (reference sequence). The CDR3 sequence is 15 residues long. The DNA for the CDR3 is TGTGCCAGCAGCCTCCCCGGGACAGGGGTTACTGAAGCTTTCTTT. It codes for CASSLPGTGVTEAFF.

The chain couples TRBV7-9 to TRBJ2-1, with 10 nucleotides matching TRBD2. Germline V CDR1 and CDR2: SEHNR, FQNEAQ (reference sequence). V was pared by 5 bases and J by 6 bases, with 16 bases of the junction left unmatched. The CDR3 loop spans 18 amino acids. The DNA of the CDR3 is TGTGCCAGCAGCACTACTAGCGGGATGGGTAGAATCACCAATGAGCAGTTCTTC. It encodes CASSTTSGMGRITNEQFF. Variable domain in full (rest from reference TRBV7-9 and TRBJ2-1): DTGVSQNPRHKITKRGQNVTFRCDPISEHNRLYWYRQTLGQGPEFLTYFQNEAQLEKSRLLSDRFSAERPKGSFSTLEIQRTEQGDSAMYLCASSTTSGMGRITNEQFFGPGTRLTVL.

The chain couples TRBV2 to TRBJ2-3, with 8 bases identical to TRBD1. This CDR3 is 14 amino acids long. V dropped 8 bases and J dropped 5; count of bases not matched to a gene: 9. Germline CDR1 and CDR2: SNHLY and FYNNEI. The CDR3 coding sequence is TGTGCCAGCGGGACAGGCCCCTTGGGAGATACGCAGTATTTT. Its protein is CASGTGPLGDTQYF.